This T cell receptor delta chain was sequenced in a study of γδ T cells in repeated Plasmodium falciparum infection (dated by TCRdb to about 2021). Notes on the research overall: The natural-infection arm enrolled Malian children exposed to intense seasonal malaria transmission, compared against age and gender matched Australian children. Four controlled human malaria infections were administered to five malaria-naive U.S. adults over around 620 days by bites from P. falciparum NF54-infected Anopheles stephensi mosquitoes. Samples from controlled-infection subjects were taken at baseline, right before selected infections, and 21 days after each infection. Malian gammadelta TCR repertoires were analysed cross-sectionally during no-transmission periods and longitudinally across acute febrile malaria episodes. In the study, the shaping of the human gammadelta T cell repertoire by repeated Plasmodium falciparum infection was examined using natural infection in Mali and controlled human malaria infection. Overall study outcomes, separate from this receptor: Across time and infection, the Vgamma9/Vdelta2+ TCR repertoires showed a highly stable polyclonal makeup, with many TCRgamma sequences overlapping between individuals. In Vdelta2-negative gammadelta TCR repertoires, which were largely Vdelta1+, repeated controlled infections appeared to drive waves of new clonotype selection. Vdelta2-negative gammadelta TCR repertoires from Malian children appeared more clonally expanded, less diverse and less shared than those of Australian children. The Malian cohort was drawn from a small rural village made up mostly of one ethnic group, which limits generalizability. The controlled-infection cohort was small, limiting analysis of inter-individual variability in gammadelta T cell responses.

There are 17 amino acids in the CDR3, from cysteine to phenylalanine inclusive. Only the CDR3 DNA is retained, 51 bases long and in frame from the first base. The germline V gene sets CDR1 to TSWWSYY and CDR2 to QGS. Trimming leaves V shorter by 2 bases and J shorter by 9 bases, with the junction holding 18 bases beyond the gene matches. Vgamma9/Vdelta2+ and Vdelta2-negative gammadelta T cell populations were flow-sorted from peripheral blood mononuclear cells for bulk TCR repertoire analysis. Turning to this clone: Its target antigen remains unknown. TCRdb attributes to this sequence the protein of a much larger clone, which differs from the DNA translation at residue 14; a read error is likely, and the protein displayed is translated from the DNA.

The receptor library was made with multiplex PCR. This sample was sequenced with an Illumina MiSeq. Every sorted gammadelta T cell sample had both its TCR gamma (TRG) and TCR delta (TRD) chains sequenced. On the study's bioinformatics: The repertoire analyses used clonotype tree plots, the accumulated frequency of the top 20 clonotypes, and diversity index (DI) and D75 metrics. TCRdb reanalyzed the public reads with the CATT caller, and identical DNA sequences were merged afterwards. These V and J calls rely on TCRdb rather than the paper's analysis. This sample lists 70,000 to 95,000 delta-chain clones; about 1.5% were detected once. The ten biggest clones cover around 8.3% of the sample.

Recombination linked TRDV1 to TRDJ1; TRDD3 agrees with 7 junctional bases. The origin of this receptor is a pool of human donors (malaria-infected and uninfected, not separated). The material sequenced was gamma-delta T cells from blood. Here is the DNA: TGTGCTCTTGGGGAATACAGCCTGGGATACTACCGGGATGAACTCATCTTT. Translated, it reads CALGEYSLGYYRDELIF.